Each of the 18 T cell receptor beta chains below was sequenced from the same sample in a study of shared clonotypes between healthy human individuals. CD8 cells regarded as naive lacked CD45RO, were positively chosen for CCR7, and omitted terminally differentiated effector memory CD45RA+ cells. TCRdb's table, derived via immunoSEQ multiplex PCR, lists solely in-frame clones and lacks some. Among roughly 770,000 clones listed, about 96% were seen once. Sequencing used naive CD8+ T cells sorted from blood. The receptors were sampled from a man between 25 and 39 years old in good health.

CDR3 sequence: CASSKKRDSYEQYF. The CDR3 DNA reads TGTGCCAGCAGCAAAAAGAGGGACAGCTACGAGCAGTACTTC. The chain employs TRBV21-1 and TRBJ2-7; the table assigns TRBD1, which was not confirmed against the DNA. TRBV21-1 constitutes a pseudogene. The CDR3 sequence is 14 residues long.

The chain's CDR3 is CASSFLKRGWETQYF. CDR3 nucleotide sequence: TGTGCCAGCAGCTTCCTGAAAAGGGGATGGGAGACCCAGTACTTC. The chain is built from TRBV7-2 and TRBJ2-5; a weak D match, TRBD1 (5 bases). Trimming removed 3 bases from V and 5 bases from J, with 16 bases in between. The CDR3 length is 15 residues. Looked up from germline, CDR1 is SGHTA and CDR2 is FQGNSA. The full variable domain, completed using reference TRBV7-2 and TRBJ2-5, is GAGVSQSPSNKVTEKGKDVELRCDPISGHTALYWYRQSLGQGLEFLIYFQGNSAPDKSGLPSDRFSAERTGGSVSTLTIQRTQQEDSAVYLCASSFLKRGWETQYFGPGTRLLVL.

This chain uses TRBV11-2 with TRBJ1-1; D unclear. From germline, CDR1 is SGHAT and CDR2 FQNNGV. V lost 3 bases and J lost 4, with 6 bases in between. The CDR3 consists of 12 residues. The CDR3 DNA reads TGTGCCAGCAGCTTTTACAGCACTGAAGCTTTCTTT. The encoded protein is CASSFYSTEAFF.

J is TRBJ2-7 and V is TRBV4-1; 8 positions agree with TRBD1. CDR3 length: 14 amino acids. The V gene end was trimmed by 5 bases and the J gene end by 3 bases; junction bases not matched to a gene: 6. Germline values: CDR1 MGHRA, CDR2 YSYEKL. In DNA, the CDR3 is TGCGCCAGCAGCTACCGGGACAGGTACTACGAGCAGTACTTC. Its protein product is CASSYRDRYYEQYF.

The chain uses TRBV19 and TRBJ2-7, with 7 bases lining up with TRBD2. Trimming took 6 bases from V and 2 from J; bases not matched to a gene: 7. The germline V gene has CDR1 LNHDA and CDR2 SQIVND (reference sequence). This CDR3 is built from 14 residues. CDR3 amino acids: CASSELATAYEQYF. The CDR3 nucleotides read TGTGCCAGTAGCGAACTAGCGACAGCCTACGAGCAGTACTTC. The complete variable domain, with remaining parts taken from reference TRBV19 and TRBJ2-7, reads DGGITQSPKYLFRKEGQNVTLSCEQNLNHDAMYWYRQDPGQGLRLIYYSQIVNDFQKGDIAEGYSVSREKKESFPLTVTSAQKNPTAFYLCASSELATAYEQYFGPGTRLTVT.

The V and J genes are TRBV28 and TRBJ1-4; no clear D. V dropped 6 bases and J dropped 2 bases, with 10 bases sitting between them. The CDR3 totals 14 residues. CDR1 is MDHEN and CDR2 is SYDVKM in the germline V gene. CDR3 sequence (DNA): TGTGCCAGCAGACCCCCCGGGACTAATGAAAAACTGTTTTTT. This encodes CASRPPGTNEKLFF.

This chain links TRBV7-9 with TRBJ2-1; tentative D call: TRBD2 (5 bases). Germline V CDR1 and CDR2: SEHNR, FQNEAQ (reference sequence). The CDR3 loop spans 17 amino acids. V was pared by 6 bases and J by 1 base, with 19 bases between. CDR3: CASSSYSTSTSYNEQFF. CDR3 DNA sequence: TGTGCCAGCAGTTCTTACTCCACTAGTACTTCCTACAATGAGCAGTTCTTC.

This chain connects TRBV28 to TRBJ2-7, with D tentatively TRBD1 (6 bases). The CDR3 has 20 residues. The V end was cut by 2 bases, the J end by 1 base, with 27 bases between. The V gene's germline CDR1 is MDHEN and CDR2 SYDVKM. CDR3 amino acids: CASSLQALNRVAPSSYEQYF. The CDR3 DNA follows: TGTGCCAGCAGTTTACAGGCCCTAAACAGGGTGGCCCCCTCTTCCTACGAGCAGTACTTC.

The chain has TRBV7-9 and TRBJ2-7; 7 bases are shared with TRBD2. Losses at the gene ends were 5 bases for V and 3 bases for J; bases not matched to a gene: 16. Germline loops: CDR1 SEHNR, CDR2 FQNEAQ (reference sequence). The CDR3 loop spans 17 amino acids. The CDR3: CASSPPYAGARGYEQYF. DNA of the CDR3: TGTGCCAGCAGCCCCCCCTACGCGGGAGCGAGAGGCTACGAGCAGTACTTC.

DNA of the CDR3: TGCAGCGTAATGGGCACTAGCGGGAGAACCTACGAGCAGTACTTC. Translation gives CSVMGTSGRTYEQYF. The J gene is TRBJ2-7, the V gene TRBV29-1; 11 nucleotides align to TRBD2. Germline CDR1 SQVTM, CDR2 ANQGSEA. The CDR3 consists of 15 residues. Trimming removed 6 bases from V and 2 bases from J; junction bases left unmatched: 9.

The J gene is TRBJ2-5, the V gene TRBV9; D uncertain. V lost 0 bases, J lost 9 bases, and 15 bases lay in between. Germline CDR1 SGDLS, CDR2 YYNGEE. The CDR3 contains 14 residues. CDR3 loop: CASSVGPASEPQYF. In nucleotides, the CDR3 is TGTGCCAGCAGCGTAGGTCCCGCCTCGGAGCCCCAGTACTTC.

The V and J genes are TRBV7-9 and TRBJ2-7; possibly TRBD1 or TRBD2 for D (6 bases each). V was trimmed by 7 bases and J by 2 bases, leaving 15 bases between them. CDR3 length equals 14 residues. Germline V gene sequence: CDR1 SEHNR, CDR2 FQNEAQ (reference sequence). The CDR3 nucleotides read TGTGCCAGCACAGGGGAGGACCTAACCTACGAGCAGTACTTC. This codes for CASTGEDLTYEQYF. Filled out from reference TRBV7-9 and TRBJ2-7, the complete variable domain reads DTGVSQNPRHKITKRGQNVTFRCDPISEHNRLYWYRQTLGQGPEFLTYFQNEAQLEKSRLLSDRFSAERPKGSFSTLEIQRTEQGDSAMYLCASTGEDLTYEQYFGPGTRLTVT.

Notes on this clone: The sample contains more than one DNA sequence encoding this CDR3. The chain combines TRBV7-6 with TRBJ2-7, with TRBD1 identical over 10 bases. J gave up 4 bases and V 5 bases, and 5 bases lay outside the gene matches. Germline assignment: CDR1 SGHVS and CDR2 FNYEAQ. This CDR3 has 14 residues. CDR3 DNA sequence: TGTGCCAGCAGCCCACGGACAGGGGGGTACGAGCAGTACTTC. It encodes CASSPRTGGYEQYF.

The CDR3 DNA follows: TGTGCCAGCACTGGGGCTAGCGTGACCTACGAGCAGTACTTC. Protein sequence: CASTGASVTYEQYF. The chain has TRBV2 and TRBJ2-7, with a possible D match to TRBD2 (6 bases). Germline lookup yields CDR1 SNHLY and CDR2 FYNNEI. There are 14 residues in the CDR3. V was shortened by 7 bases and J by 2 bases, with 15 bases between the two germline ends.

The chain carries TRBV28 and TRBJ2-2, with a tentative D call TRBD2 (5 bases). V was pared by 8 bases and J by 5 bases, with 18 bases between. The CDR3 runs 15 residues. The germline CDR1 and CDR2 sequences are MDHEN and SYDVKM. The CDR3 DNA follows: TGTGCCAGCCGGGAACCCTTCAGCGCAACCGGGGAGCTGTTTTTT. It is translated as CASREPFSATGELFF.

The rearrangement links TRBV7-2 to TRBJ2-7, with D perhaps TRBD1 or TRBD2 (6 bases each). The CDR3 sequence is 14 residues long. V lost 1 base and J 4 bases, leaving 11 bases between the germline ends. Germline lookup yields CDR1 SGHTA and CDR2 FQGNSA. The CDR3 DNA reads TGTGCCAGCAGCTTAGATGGGGGGCGGTACGAGCAGTACTTC. This sequence encodes CASSLDGGRYEQYF.

V is TRBV4-3 and J is TRBJ2-1, with TRBD2 matching 8 bases. Germline V gene sequence: CDR1 LGHNA, CDR2 YSLEER. This CDR3 region has 19 residues. V dropped 1 base and J dropped 3; count of bases not matched to a gene: 14. The CDR3 bases are TGCGCCAGCAGCCAAGTTCAAGCGGGAGAATATTCACGCTACAATGAGCAGTTCTTC. Translated, it gives CASSQVQAGEYSRYNEQFF.

This clone was counted between two and nine times. This sequence joins TRBV6-5 and TRBJ1-2, with D unresolved. Germline V gives CDR1 MNHEY, CDR2 SVGAGI. V lost 6 bases, J lost 8 bases, and 22 bases lay in between. The CDR3 is 15 residues long. This chain's CDR3 is CASSPIATDRRGYTF. The CDR3 DNA sequence: TGTGCCAGCAGCCCCATAGCTACTGATCGGCGCGGCTACACCTTC.